This T cell receptor (beta chain) is from a study of shared clonotypes between healthy human individuals (dated by TCRdb to about 2020). General notes on the study: The cohort comprised a couple of women and a few men aged 18 to 49 years. For each donor, CD4 naive and CD4 memory were each given three plates, CD8 naive was given two plates, and CD8 memory was given one plate. Blood TCR repertoires of 5 or 6 healthy adults were deeply sequenced to estimate repertoire size and the extent of clonotype sharing between individuals. Libraries were prepared and TCR repertoires were sequenced by different laboratories using diverse techniques, in order to increase sequencing depth and limit assay-specific biases. Leukapheresis yielded between about 0.85 and 9 billion PBMCs per donor.

The donors were healthy, HIV-negative adults who had no recently reported acute infections or vaccinations. Every donor was a Caucasian adult residing in Nashville, Tennessee, USA. CD4+ T cells were enriched by magnetic negative selection; naive cells were then positively selected on CD45RA, and the negative fraction formed the memory subset. Blood was collected by leukapheresis, and PBMCs were isolated by Ficoll-Histopaque density gradient centrifugation and then cryopreserved in liquid nitrogen vapor phase. Analytical flow cytometry was used to check the purity and quantity of each magnetically sorted T cell population. From each sorted fraction, genomic DNA was isolated and quantified by UV absorbance on a Nanodrop 2000c. Overall results and qualifications from the work: Only blood was sampled, and tissue TCR repertoires likely differ from those in blood. Based on pairwise subsampling, the degree of clonotype sharing among donors was expected to be affected by sequencing depth. Even with the large sequencing depth, rarefaction of the sorted-subset datasets indicated that sequencing was incomplete. The small number of donors limited the genetic and exposure-history diversity represented. Sharing across a few donors was observed for about 5% of naive CD4, about 4% of naive CD8, about 2.3% of memory CD4, and about 0.4% of memory CD8 clonotypes. Estimated clonotype richness was generally larger for naive than for memory subsets. Clonotypes shared by all four sorted-subset donors showed higher generation probabilities than non-shared clonotypes.

CDR1 WSHSY and CDR2 SAAADI are derived from the germline V gene. The CDR3, cysteine through phenylalanine, is 15 amino acids long. Of all the DNA, just the CDR3 is kept, 45 bases in frame from base 1. Compared with germline, V lacks 2 bases and J lacks 7 bases; bases without a gene match: 0. Using the deep immunoSEQ assay, TCR CDR3 regions were amplified from genomic DNA by multiplex PCR. For each cell subset, the extracted genomic DNA was distributed evenly across all wells of several immunoSEQ 96-well plates, and each plate served as one replicate. For sorted subsets, each replicate PCR was loaded with about 0.2 ug genomic DNA, equivalent to some 27,000 T cell genomes. The purified libraries were quantified using a Qubit 3.0 fluorometer, sized with a Bioanalyzer 2100, and then quantified again using the KAPA Library Quantification kit. Every immunoSEQ 96-well plate was sequenced on a dedicated single-read 150-cycle Illumina NextSeq 550 flow cell. The authors' analysis ran thus. The immunoSEQ output contained only junctional sequences without quality scores, so filtering could not match that applied to full-length reads. To assign V/J genes and CDR3, sequences were annotated using PyIR, a Python wrapper for IgBLAST v1.9, with IMGT germline references. Reads were filtered out if the reads had weak V/J assignments (E-value above 1e-6), no CDR3, stop codons, out-of-frame junctions, or ambiguous translated residues. V3J clonotypes were defined by identical inferred V gene, J gene, and CDR3 amino acid sequence. Percentage overlap between repertoires was calculated by dividing the number of shared unique clonotypes by the size of the smaller repertoire. Richness of each repertoire was evaluated using RTK rarefaction, the Chao1 estimator, and Recon v2.1 estimates of unobserved clonotypes. For all TCRbeta clonotypes obtained by the gDNA method from a handful of donors, generation probabilities were computed with OLGA. Here the immuneACCESS table is served through TCRdb, limited to in-frame sequences with V and J called. Missing clones are a known gap in these copies; in checked studies unresolved V genes cover under half, and the rest lacks a known reason. V and J calls and clone size are copied from that table; D and trimming were computed from the DNA. This sample gives roughly 2.6 million clones in total; around 94% of them show up just once. Over 0.12% of the sample rests with the top ten.

A remark on this clone: Its antigen is still unknown. Per-nucleotide qualities are absent, and no much larger clonotype sits a single base away. Other DNA sequences in the same sample also yield this CDR3.

Sequencing input: naive CD4+ T cells sorted from blood. According to the study, the label for this sample's cell subset or site signals: CD45RA+ positively selected. The rearranged chain carries TRBV10-2 and TRBJ2-1; 15 nucleotides in the junction match TRBD2. This clonotype was obtained from a young man in good health. The sequenced DNA: TGCGCCAGCAGTGAGGGACTAGCGGGAGGGAATGAGCAGTTCTTC. This encodes CASSEGLAGGNEQFF.